The 15 T cell receptor beta chains given below trace back to one sample, sequenced in a study of T cells in Graves' hyperthyroidism and ophthalmopathy. RNA transcripts yielded amplified TCR beta CDR3 regions. The HTBI primer set was used in a first-round RT-PCR of the TCR CDR3. TCRdb reprocessed the multiplex PCR reads via MiXCR and lists one record per CDR3 protein. Counted here are roughly 350,000 distinct CDR3 sequences, roughly an eighth occurring once; the ten biggest clones make up approximately 35%. The source material was blood. The receptors were gathered from a woman in her thirties or forties with Graves' ophthalmopathy.

Only a few counts were recorded for this clonotype. Compared with germline, one end of the junction differs, possibly owing to a read error. The V gene is TRBV5-5, the J gene TRBJ1-2; possibly TRBD1 for D (6 bases). Germline V lookup: CDR1 SGHKS, CDR2 YYEKEE (reference sequence). The CDR3 is made up of 15 amino acids. CDR3: CASSQRQDSNYGHTF. The CDR3 region has the DNA TGTGCCAGCAGCCAACGACAGGACAGTAACTATGGCCACACCTTC.

This clonotype was seen many times. V and J are TRBV19 and TRBJ2-7; the D call may be TRBD1 or TRBD2 (5 bases each). Germline V gene data show CDR1 as LNHDA and CDR2 as SQIVND (reference sequence). V shed 1 base and J shed 0 bases, with 13 bases lying between them. The CDR3 contains 16 residues. This chain's CDR3 is CASSIGDGLLSYEQYF. CDR3 bases: TGTGCCAGTAGTATAGGGGACGGACTCCTCTCCTACGAGCAGTACTTC.

This clonotype has more than one count but fewer than ten. The DNA for the CDR3 is TGTGCCAGTAGTATGGAGGCGGCACTTAGCAATCAGCCCCAGCATTTT. Amino acids: CASSMEAALSNQPQHF. The chain links TRBV19 to TRBJ1-5, with D uncertain. The CDR3 runs to 16 residues. V was cut by 3 bases and J by 0 bases, with 12 bases left in between. Looked up from germline, CDR1 is LNHDA and CDR2 is SQIVND (reference sequence). Combining the CDR3 with reference TRBV19 and TRBJ1-5 gives the whole variable domain DGGITQSPKYLFRKEGQNVTLSCEQNLNHDAMYWYRQDPGQGLRLIYYSQIVNDFQKGDIAEGYSVSREKKESFPLTVTSAQKNPTAFYLCASSMEAALSNQPQHFGDGTRLSIL.

This clonotype was seen at least ten times. This sequence joins TRBV10-3 and TRBJ2-1, with TRBD2 identical over 10 bases. Looked up from germline, CDR1 is ENHRY and CDR2 is SYGVKD. J lost 7 bases, V lost 10 bases, and 16 bases had no gene match. This CDR3 comprises 16 residues. The CDR3 nucleotides are TGTGCCAGCTGCCGAGAGATTAGCGGGAGGAGAAATGAGCAGTTCTTC. Its translation: CASCREISGRRNEQFF.

This clonotype occurred many times. The chain joins TRBV24-1 to TRBJ1-2; D remains ambiguous. V lost 6 bases to trimming and J lost 4 bases, with 11 bases between them. The germline V gene has CDR1 KGHDR and CDR2 SFDVKD. This CDR3 has 13 amino acids. Here the CDR3 reads CATSIRRSYGYTF. CDR3 sequence (DNA): TGTGCCACCAGTATTCGCAGAAGCTATGGCTACACCTTC.

V is TRBV6-1 and J is TRBJ2-5; 7 bases align to TRBD1. The junction had 15 bases not matched to a gene; V was cut back by 10 bases and J by 4 bases. Germline CDR1 is MNHNS and CDR2 is SASEGT. This CDR3 has 15 amino acids. CDR3 DNA: TGTGCCAACAGGGTGAACAGGGGCCCCCGAGAGACCCAGTACTTC. This sequence encodes CANRVNRGPRETQYF.

This clonotype occurred many times. The chain employs TRBV12-3 or TRBV12-4 and TRBJ1-2; no clear D. The CDR3 spans 13 residues. The ends were cut back, 6 bases at V and 1 base at J, with 9 bases in the middle. CDR3 DNA sequence: TGTGCCAGCAGCCGGACGGTTAACTATGGCTACACCTTC. It yields the protein CASSRTVNYGYTF.

In this sample, this clonotype turned up many times. This chain uses TRBV6-2 or TRBV6-3 with TRBJ1-1; possibly TRBD1 for D (6 bases). Between the trimmed V and J ends, which lost 2 bases and 2 bases, there was a span of 21 bases. The germline gives CDR1 MNHEY, CDR2 SVGEGT. The CDR3 is made up of 18 amino acids. This CDR3 is CASSYPLGGPQRNTEAFF. Written as DNA, the CDR3 is TGTGCCAGCAGTTACCCCTTAGGGGGGCCACAGAGAAACACTGAAGCTTTCTTT.

In this sample, this clonotype turned up many times. The chain combines TRBV27 with TRBJ2-3, with D possibly matching TRBD2 (5 bases). The CDR3 contains 12 residues. The V end was cut by 3 bases, the J end by 8 bases, with 9 bases between. Germline V gene data show CDR1 as MNHEY and CDR2 as SMNVEV (reference sequence). CDR3 sequence: CASSFSGGTQYF. As DNA, the CDR3 is TGTGCCAGCAGTTTCAGCGGCGGTACGCAGTATTTT.

Many counts were recorded for this clonotype. The chain uses TRBV12-3 or TRBV12-4 and TRBJ1-6; 8 bases line up with TRBD1. This CDR3 has 14 amino acids. V lost 6 bases, J lost 10 bases, and 8 bases stayed unmatched. CDR3 loop: CASSFDRGVSPLHF. The CDR3 nucleotides read TGTGCCAGCAGCTTCGACAGGGGAGTGTCACCCCTCCACTTT.

V usage is TRBV7-8 and J usage is TRBJ1-5; TRBD1 is a possible D gene (5 bases). CDR1 SGHVS and CDR2 FQNEAQ come from the germline V gene. This CDR3 is built from 13 residues. V was clipped by 4 bases and J by 9 bases, with 13 bases between them. CDR3 coding DNA: TGTGCCAGCAGCTCCACCCTTGGGGCGCCCCAGCATTTT. Protein sequence: CASSSTLGAPQHF.

The chain links TRBV18 to TRBJ2-5, with D hard to call. The CDR3 is 14 residues long. Germline-derived CDR1 and CDR2 are KGHSH and LQKENI. Deletions cut 0 bases from V and 6 bases from J, with 11 bases between. CDR3 DNA: TGTGCCAGCTCACCACCGGAAAGGGCCAAGACCCAGTACTTC. Its translation is CASSPPERAKTQYF.

This clonotype appeared many times. This chain joins TRBV11-2 and TRBJ2-3; D gene ambiguous. V was cut by 0 bases and J by 4 bases, with 11 bases left in between. Germline CDR1 SGHAT, CDR2 FQNNGV. This CDR3 is built from 15 residues. The CDR3 coding sequence is TGTGCCAGCAGCTTAGATTGGCCAGACCCAGATACGCAGTATTTT. Its translation is CASSLDWPDPDTQYF.

This clonotype was seen repeatedly, ten times or more. The V and J genes are TRBV20-1 and TRBJ2-3, with 8 bases identical to TRBD2. The CDR3 totals 13 residues. V lost 3 bases and J lost 6; bases outside the gene matches: 5. Germline values: CDR1 DFQATT, CDR2 SNEGSKA (reference sequence). In nucleotides, the CDR3 is TGCAGTGCTAGCTCGGGGGGGCGGGATACGCAGTATTTT. Translated, it gives CSASSGGRDTQYF.

This clonotype was observed at least ten times. This chain links TRBV7-8 with TRBJ1-1; 9 bases are a match to TRBD1. This CDR3 contains 14 residues. J gave up 11 bases and V 4 bases, and 11 bases lay outside the gene matches. Per germline, CDR1 SGHVS and CDR2 FQNEAQ. CDR3 sequence (DNA): TGTGCCAGCAGCTCTTCCATACAGGGGGCTTATGCTTTCTTT. The encoded protein is CASSSSIQGAYAFF.